This T cell receptor (beta chain) was captured in a study of shared clonotypes between healthy human individuals. Clones were sequenced by immunoSEQ multiplex PCR, and TCRdb holds only the in-frame ones, with some missing. Here the sample spans some 2.1 million clones, approximately 94% being singletons. Comment on this clone: The same CDR3 is also encoded by other DNA sequences in this sample.

The naive CD8 fraction comprised CD45RO-negative cells positively selected for CCR7 and excluded terminally differentiated effector memory CD45RA+ cells. CDR3 length: 11 residues. Germline V CDR1 and CDR2: MNHEY, SVGAGI. V lost 2 bases, J lost 5 bases, and 4 bases lay in between. The sample was naive CD8+ T cells sorted from blood. The sequence was collected from a man younger than 35 in good health. J is TRBJ2-7 and V is TRBV6-5, with D hard to call. The CDR3 reads CASSYADEQYF. In DNA form, the CDR3 reads TGTGCCAGCAGTTACGCGGACGAGCAGTACTTC.